This T cell receptor beta chain was retrieved from a study of T cell responses to AZD1222 COVID-19 vaccine. Unmatched junction bases numbered 5, after V lost 3 bases and J lost 6 bases. The CDR3 sequence is 15 residues long. The germline V gene has CDR1 WNHNN and CDR2 SYGVQD (reference sequence). Assay: immunoSEQ multiplex PCR; the TCRdb copy retains only in-frame clones and omits some. The table includes 150,000 or so clones, 85% to 95% detected once. The chain uses TRBV10-1 and TRBJ2-2; 9 bases align to TRBD2. The input for sequencing was peripheral blood, taken on day 0 of AZD1222 vaccination. This clonotype originated in an adult in good health. CDR3: CASSDPSGNAGELFF. The CDR3 DNA is TGCGCCAGCAGTGACCCTAGCGGGAATGCCGGGGAGCTGTTTTTT.